This is a list of T cell receptor beta chains from one sample in a study of blood T cell repertoires in COVID-19. Measured with immunoSEQ multiplex PCR; TCRdb has only the in-frame clones, and not every one. The data hold roughly 230,000 clones, with more than 65% observed a single time. The sequenced sample was PBMCs or T cells enriched from blood (not recorded which). The origin of the receptors is a man aged 50 or older who had recovered from COVID-19. The CDR3 runs from the conserved cysteine through the conserved F or W. A D gene is named only where the DNA matches it firmly. Not all rows give a size; the values are once, few, many and, for expanded clones, a class.

v_call	d_call	cdr3_length	clone_size	j_call	cdr3_nt	cdr3_aa
TRBV9	-	15	-	TRBJ1-4	TGTGCCAGCAGCCCCCAGGGGTCAACTAATGAAAAACTGTTTTTT	CASSPQGSTNEKLFF
TRBV28	TRBD2	13	-	TRBJ2-7	TGTGCCTCCGACCAGCGGGAAACGGGCGAGCAGTACTTC	CASDQRETGEQYF
TRBV20-1	TRBD2	13	once	TRBJ2-3	TGCAGTGCTAGTGGAGCGGGGGGTTATACGCAGTATTTT	CSASGAGGYTQYF
TRBV6-1	TRBD1	17	few	TRBJ1-6	TGTGCCAGCAGTGACCGAACAGGGGGCGAGACAAATTCACCCCTCCACTTT	CASSDRTGGETNSPLHF
TRBV7-9	-	15	-	TRBJ1-1	TGTGCCAGCAGCTTAGTGGAGGGACTGAACACTGAAGCTTTCTTT	CASSLVEGLNTEAFF
TRBV18	TRBD2	15	-	TRBJ2-5	TGTGCCAGCTCACTAGCGGGGGCGTCGGGAGAGACCCAGTACTTC	CASSLAGASGETQYF
TRBV12-3/TRBV12-4	-	13	-	TRBJ1-1	TGTGCCAGCAGTTTACGGGAGAGGACTGAAGCTTTCTTT	CASSLRERTEAFF
TRBV7-9	-	16	-	TRBJ2-2	TGTGCCAGCAGCTTAAGAGTGGGAGGGAACACCGGGGAGCTGTTTTTT	CASSLRVGGNTGELFF
TRBV19	-	16	-	TRBJ2-5	TGTGCCAGTAGTAGCACCTCACAGGGAAGGGGCAAGACCCAGTACTTC	CASSSTSQGRGKTQYF
TRBV2	-	13	-	TRBJ2-3	TGTGCCAGCAGTATTCACTTCACAGATACGCAGTATTTT	CASSIHFTDTQYF
TRBV5-1	-	15	-	TRBJ1-2	TGCGCCAGCAACAGAACGACGCGAACAGCCTATGGCTACACCTTC	CASNRTTRTAYGYTF
TRBV28	TRBD2	14	-	TRBJ2-7	TGTGCCAGCAGTCTTAGCGGGAGAGCCTACGAGCAGTACTTC	CASSLSGRAYEQYF
TRBV30	TRBD1	14	-	TRBJ2-7	TGTGCCTGGAGTTCCGGGACAGGGTTATACGAGCAGTACTTC	CAWSSGTGLYEQYF
TRBV3-1/TRBV3-2	-	15	-	TRBJ2-5	TGTGCCAGCAGGCCACTTGAACAGGGTGGGGAGACCCAGTACTTC	CASRPLEQGGETQYF
TRBV11-2	-	14	-	TRBJ2-3	TGTGCCAGCAGCTTAGCAGGACTTTTAAATACGCAGTATTTT	CASSLAGLLNTQYF
TRBV30	-	17	-	TRBJ1-6	TGTGCCTGGAGTACGAGGGTTGGGAGCTCCTATAATTCACCCCTCCACTTT	CAWSTRVGSSYNSPLHF
TRBV7-8	TRBD1	15	-	TRBJ2-3	TGTGCCAGCAGCGGCCGGGACAGAGTCACAGATACGCAGTATTTT	CASSGRDRVTDTQYF
TRBV10-3	TRBD1	16	-	TRBJ1-2	TGTGCCATCAGTGAGCCGACAGGGGGGGATAACTATGGCTACACCTTC	CAISEPTGGDNYGYTF
TRBV9	TRBD2	17	-	TRBJ2-3	TGTGCCAGCAGCGTGGCCCCAACTAGCGGGGACGCAGATACGCAGTATTTT	CASSVAPTSGDADTQYF
TRBV7-3	TRBD2	15	-	TRBJ2-1	TGTGCCAGCAGCTTAGCGGGAGTCCCAGGAAATGAGCAGTTCTTC	CASSLAGVPGNEQFF
TRBV5-1	-	13	-	TRBJ2-5	TGCGCCAGCAGCTTGACTAGCCGGGAGACCCAGTACTTC	CASSLTSRETQYF
TRBV6-5	TRBD1	15	-	TRBJ2-7	TGTGCCAGCAGTTCACGTCCCGGGACAGGGGACGAGCAGTACTTC	CASSSRPGTGDEQYF
TRBV29-1	TRBD2	13	few	TRBJ2-1	TGCAGCGTTTATGGCGGGAGCTACAATGAGCAGTTCTTC	CSVYGGSYNEQFF
TRBV29-1	TRBD2	14	-	TRBJ2-3	TGCAGCGTTGCCGGCGGGGGGGCCACAGATACGCAGTATTTT	CSVAGGGATDTQYF
TRBV3-1/TRBV3-2	TRBD1	17	once	TRBJ1-2	TGTGCCAGCAGCCAAGAAGGGGCCCGGGACAGGAACTATGGCTACACCTTC	CASSQEGARDRNYGYTF
TRBV11-3	-	13	-	TRBJ1-1	TGTGCCAGCAGCACAACAGGTCCCTCTGAAGCTTTCTTT	CASSTTGPSEAFF
TRBV10-1	TRBD1	18	few	TRBJ2-2	TGCGCCAGCAGTGAGTCAGCGGGGGACAGGGGGAACACCGGGGAGCTGTTTTTT	CASSESAGDRGNTGELFF
TRBV18	TRBD1	21	-	TRBJ1-6	TGTGCCAGCTCACCGTTTACTGGCTCGACAGGGGCGAGCTCCTATAATTCACCCCTCCACTTT	CASSPFTGSTGASSYNSPLHF
TRBV9	-	14	-	TRBJ1-5	TGTGCCAGCAGCGGGGGCGGAAGCAATCAGCCCCAGCATTTT	CASSGGGSNQPQHF
TRBV18	TRBD1	15	-	TRBJ1-2	TGTGCCAGCTCACCCCGGACAGGGGAAGATTATGGCTACACCTTC	CASSPRTGEDYGYTF
TRBV10-3	TRBD1	15	-	TRBJ2-1	TGTGCCATCAGGGGCCCGGGACAGGGAAACAATGAGCAGTTCTTC	CAIRGPGQGNNEQFF
TRBV28	-	16	-	TRBJ2-6	TGTGCCAGCAGTTCGGCAGGGCTCGGTGGGGCCAACGTCCTGACTTTC	CASSSAGLGGANVLTF
TRBV7-9	-	14	many	TRBJ2-6	TGTGCCAGCAGCTTAGCGTATGGGGCCAACGTCCTGACTTTC	CASSLAYGANVLTF
TRBV6-2/TRBV6-3	-	16	-	TRBJ2-2	TGTGCCAGCAGTTACCCCCGACAGAGTCTCGCCGGGGAGCTGTTTTTT	CASSYPRQSLAGELFF
TRBV7-8	-	17	-	TRBJ2-1	TGTGCCAGCAGCTTAGTGGTTATCCGGACGGGGGTAGGAGAGCAGTTCTTC	CASSLVVIRTGVGEQFF
TRBV19	TRBD1	15	once	TRBJ2-7	TGTGCCAGTACCAACGTCCAGCAGGGGGCTCGGGAGCAGTACTTC	CASTNVQQGAREQYF
TRBV19	-	16	-	TRBJ2-7	TGTGCCAGTACCCTAAGGGGGTCTCAGGGGAACTACGAGCAGTACTTC	CASTLRGSQGNYEQYF
TRBV12-3/TRBV12-4	-	11	-	TRBJ2-5	TGTGCCAGCAGTTTAGACCGGAGACAGTACTTC	CASSLDRRQYF
TRBV9	TRBD1	14	-	TRBJ2-7	TGTGCCAGCAGCTTCCGGGACAGGCCCTACGAGCAGTACTTC	CASSFRDRPYEQYF
TRBV27	TRBD1	18	few	TRBJ2-7	TGTGCCAGCAGTTTATCAAGGGGGGGGACAGGGGCGCCTAGAGAGCAGTACTTC	CASSLSRGGTGAPREQYF
TRBV3-1/TRBV3-2	-	15	-	TRBJ2-1	TGTGCCAGCAGCCAGAGCGTTTTTCCCCACAATGAGCAGTTCTTC	CASSQSVFPHNEQFF
TRBV27	-	14	few	TRBJ2-7	TGTGCCAGCAGTTTGAGGCGGGAATTGTACGAGCAGTACTTC	CASSLRRELYEQYF
TRBV7-2	-	13	-	TRBJ2-7	TGTGCCAGCAGTCCGACACCCCGTTACGAGCAGTACTTC	CASSPTPRYEQYF
TRBV6-5	-	15	once	TRBJ1-5	TGTGCCAGCGCGCCCGGCGGGGGGGCCAGGCAGCCCCAGCATTTT	CASAPGGGARQPQHF
TRBV11-3	TRBD2	15	-	TRBJ2-7	TGTGCCAGCAGCACATCGGGACTAGCCGCCTACGAGCAGTACTTC	CASSTSGLAAYEQYF
TRBV29-1	-	12	-	TRBJ2-3	TGCAGCGTTGAAGGTAAACGGGATACGCAGTATTTT	CSVEGKRDTQYF
TRBV2	-	15	-	TRBJ1-2	TGTGCCAGCAGTGAAGTCCTTGGACACAGCTATGGCTACACCTTC	CASSEVLGHSYGYTF
TRBV7-7	TRBD1	14	-	TRBJ2-2	TGTGCTAGCAGTCGACAGGGGGCCACCGGGGAGCTGTTTTTT	CASSRQGATGELFF
TRBV19	-	13	-	TRBJ1-5	TGTGCCAGCAACGGGGGAGTTGGCCAGCCCCAGCATTTT	CASNGGVGQPQHF
TRBV9	TRBD1	14	-	TRBJ1-2	TGTGCCAGCAGCGTCCGGACAGGGGGCGCCGGCTACACCTTC	CASSVRTGGAGYTF
TRBV4-2	TRBD2	16	-	TRBJ2-7	TGTGCCAGCAGAAAGCAGCTAGCGGGGGGCTCCTACGAGCAGTACTTC	CASRKQLAGGSYEQYF
TRBV28	-	15	-	TRBJ1-4	TGTGCCAGCAGTCTTTCGACAGGCCATAATGAAAAACTGTTTTTT	CASSLSTGHNEKLFF
TRBV15	TRBD1	17	-	TRBJ2-2	TGTGCCACCAGCAGAGATAGAACAGGGGGATTGGCCGGGGAGCTGTTTTTT	CATSRDRTGGLAGELFF
TRBV5-4	TRBD2	15	-	TRBJ2-2	TGTGCCACCATGACTAGCGGGCGCTCTATCGGGGAGCTGTTTTTT	CATMTSGRSIGELFF
TRBV7-3	-	14	-	TRBJ1-1	TGTGCCAGCAGCTTAACTCCGGGGTTTAGTGAAGCTTTCTTT	CASSLTPGFSEAFF
TRBV3-1/TRBV3-2	TRBD1	14	-	TRBJ2-7	TGTGCCAGCAGCCAATCGACAGGGACGGTCGAGCAGTACTTC	CASSQSTGTVEQYF
TRBV11-3	TRBD1	14	-	TRBJ2-7	TGTGCCAGCAGCTTAGAGGGACAGGGGACCGAGCAGTACTTC	CASSLEGQGTEQYF
TRBV24-1	-	13	-	TRBJ2-1	TGTGCCACCGGGTCAGGCGCCTACAATGAGCAGTTCTTC	CATGSGAYNEQFF